This TCR beta chain was recorded in a study of spatial heterogeneity in lung cancer. Study as a whole: Bulk RNA-seq from matched material yielded a T cell module score that correlated strongly with TCR transcript counts in tumor regions. Study-level points and caveats: It was found that expanded intratumoral alpha and beta TCR counts tracked tumor mutation counts.

The CDR3 extends over 21 amino acids. The J segment lost 9 bases and the V segment lost 5 bases, leaving 22 bases of the junction unmatched. The germline V gene has CDR1 SEHNR and CDR2 FQNEAQ (reference sequence). Concerning this clonotype: Its cognate antigen is unknown.

Each molecule of TCR cDNA was tagged with one unique molecular identifier. One entry per CDR3 protein results from TCRdb running MiXCR on the 5' RACE reads. The sample contains 100,000 or so distinct CDR3 sequences, around 4.3% of which appear only once. Time point: sample taken at primary tumor resection. Unsorted samples of tumor, nontumor lung or frozen PBMC had their whole RNA sequenced. The source of this sequence is a male donor with early-stage non-small cell lung cancer. Sequencing used lung tumor tissue, obtained at surgery. The V and J genes are TRBV7-9 and TRBJ2-2; 15 bases map to TRBD2. The CDR3 loop is CASSTIPGTSGRTRSARELFF. CDR3 in DNA: TGTGCCAGCAGCACCATTCCCGGGACTAGCGGGAGGACCCGTTCGGCCCGGGAGCTGTTTTTT. Full variable domain (missing parts from reference TRBV7-9 and TRBJ2-2): DTGVSQNPRHKITKRGQNVTFRCDPISEHNRLYWYRQTLGQGPEFLTYFQNEAQLEKSRLLSDRFSAERPKGSFSTLEIQRTEQGDSAMYLCASSTIPGTSGRTRSARELFFGEGSRLTVL.